This T cell receptor beta chain is from a study of Graves' ophthalmopathy and Graves' hyperthyroidism. Study-level findings and limits: A majority of expanded thyroid clonotypes exceeding 0.001 frequency were likewise present in blood.

This clonotype was seen repeatedly, ten times or more. The antigen remains unidentified. Trimming cost V 0 bases and J 0 bases, with 6 bases left between them. The CDR3 length is 15 residues. Germline V lookup: CDR1 MNHEY, CDR2 SVGAGI. Amplified TCR beta CDR3 regions were obtained using RNA transcripts as template. After a first-round RT-PCR with HTBI primers, a second-round multiplex PCR was run. MiXCR was run by TCRdb on the multiplex PCR reads, yielding one entry per CDR3 protein. Among 300,000 or so distinct CDR3 sequences listed, around a sixth were seen once. Disease in donors with ophthalmopathy had moderate-to-severe activity, CAS ≥3, NOSPECS ≥4 and under 3 months' duration. What supplied the PBMCs was more than 7.5 ml of fresh peripheral blood.

J is TRBJ1-5 and V is TRBV6-5, with D unresolved. The clonotype originates from an adult man with Graves' ophthalmopathy. Sequences were obtained from peripheral blood. The CDR3 loop reads CASSYSVDSNQPQHF. The CDR3 region has the DNA TGTGCCAGCAGTTACTCTGTGGATAGCAATCAGCCCCAGCATTTT.